The 22 T cell receptor beta chains presented below share a single source sample, sequenced in a study of shared clonotypes between healthy human individuals. Produced via immunoSEQ multiplex PCR; TCRdb's table is partial and in-frame only. The table records roughly 2 million clones, about 95% of them present only once. Positively selected for CCR7, the CD45RO-negative cells used as naive CD8 cells excluded terminally differentiated effector memory CD45RA+ cells. The sequencing input was naive CD8+ T cells sorted from blood. Every receptor here comes from a man between 18 and 35 years old in good health.

The chain has TRBV9 and TRBJ2-7, with 8 nucleotides matching TRBD1. This CDR3 has 14 residues. The junction had 4 bases not matched to a gene; V was cut back by 4 bases and J by 1 base. CDR1 and CDR2 (germline): SGDLS, YYNGEE. The CDR3 loop reads CASSSRTGSYEQYF. The CDR3 bases are TGTGCCAGCAGCTCCAGGACAGGGTCCTACGAGCAGTACTTC.

The genes are TRBV9 and TRBJ2-1; D not certain. Germline CDR1 is SGDLS and CDR2 is YYNGEE. The CDR3 contains 14 residues. The ends were cut back, 2 bases at V and 5 bases at J, with 11 bases in the middle. The chain's CDR3 is CASSVGSPNNEQFF. CDR3 nucleotides: TGTGCCAGCAGCGTCGGGTCCCCAAACAATGAGCAGTTCTTC. Using reference TRBV9 and TRBJ2-1 for the parts outside the CDR3, the full variable domain is DSGVTQTPKHLITATGQRVTLRCSPRSGDLSVYWYQQSLDQGLQFLIQYYNGEERAKGNILERFSAQQFPDLHSELNLSSLELGDSALYFCASSVGSPNNEQFFGPGTRLTVL.

The chain carries TRBV4-1 and TRBJ2-7; the D gene is possibly TRBD1 (6 bases). Trimming stripped 3 bases from V and 4 bases from J, with 19 bases between. The CDR3 is made up of 16 amino acids. Germline assignment: CDR1 MGHRA and CDR2 YSYEKL. CDR3 DNA sequence: TGCGCCAGCAGCCAGATCCTGACAGGCGGAACATACGAGCAGTACTTC. Translation gives CASSQILTGGTYEQYF.

The chain has TRBV7-8 and TRBJ1-5; D unclear. The CDR3 extends over 16 amino acids. Germline loops: CDR1 SGHVS, CDR2 FQNEAQ. Trimming cost V 1 base and J 2 bases, with 12 bases left between them. For the CDR3, the DNA is TGTGCCAGCAGCTTAGTCTATGGGGAGCGCAATCAGCCCCAGCATTTT. Residues: CASSLVYGERNQPQHF.

The chain combines TRBV6-1 with TRBJ1-3; possible D gene TRBD1, 5 bases. The CDR3 consists of 12 residues. Germline V lookup: CDR1 MNHNS, CDR2 SASEGT. V was clipped by 4 bases and J by 8 bases, with 9 bases between them. CDR3 nucleotide sequence: TGTGCCAGCAGTGTGAGGGGAGACACCATATATTTT. Encoded protein: CASSVRGDTIYF.

This sequence joins TRBV6-1 and TRBJ2-3; D perhaps matches TRBD2 (5 bases). Per germline, CDR1 MNHNS and CDR2 SASEGT. V lost 4 bases and J lost 4, with 15 bases in between. This CDR3 has 15 residues. The DNA for the CDR3 is TGTGCCAGCAGTGGGGAAGGAGGCAGCGCAGATACGCAGTATTTT. Protein product: CASSGEGGSADTQYF.

V is TRBV15 and J is TRBJ2-7, with 9 bases aligning to TRBD2. The CDR3 sequence is 17 residues long. V gave up 0 bases and J gave up 0 bases; unmatched junction bases: 6. Germline V CDR1 and CDR2: LNHNV, YYDKDF (reference sequence). The CDR3 spells CATSREVTSGYSYEQYF. The CDR3 DNA reads as TGTGCCACCAGCAGAGAAGTGACTAGCGGATACTCCTACGAGCAGTACTTC.

The CDR3 protein is CASSHGTSGSHEQYF. As DNA, the CDR3 is TGCGCCAGCAGCCATGGGACTAGCGGGAGCCACGAGCAGTACTTC. The chain is built from TRBV4-1 and TRBJ2-7; 14 positions agree with TRBD2. Germline V gene sequence: CDR1 MGHRA, CDR2 YSYEKL. The CDR3 is made up of 15 amino acids. The V and J ends lost 3 bases and 5 bases, in that order; junction bases with no gene match: 3.

The chain recombines TRBV30 with TRBJ2-7; D possibly corresponds to TRBD1 (5 bases). The CDR3 totals 14 residues. Germline assignment: CDR1 GTSNPN and CDR2 SVGIG (reference sequence). V gave up 2 bases and J gave up 0 bases, with 11 bases separating them. CDR3 residues: CAWSHDSLSYEQYF. CDR3 DNA: TGTGCCTGGAGTCATGACAGTCTCTCCTACGAGCAGTACTTC.

Only one count was recorded for this clone. This sequence joins TRBV29-1 and TRBJ1-2, with D tentatively TRBD1 (6 bases). The V gene's germline CDR1 is SQVTM and CDR2 ANQGSEA. V was shortened by 8 bases and J by 4 bases, with 11 bases between the two germline ends. The CDR3 has 11 amino acids. The CDR3 loop reads CSTKDSYGYTF. The CDR3 DNA reads as TGCAGCACAAAGGACAGCTATGGCTACACCTTC.

The rearrangement uses TRBV7-2 and TRBJ1-3; D gene ambiguous. V shed 5 bases and J shed 0 bases, with 14 bases lying between them. CDR3 length: 16 amino acids. Germline V gives CDR1 SGHTA, CDR2 FQGNSA. The CDR3 here is CASSLPFGPSGNTIYF. CDR3 nucleotide sequence: TGTGCCAGCAGCCTACCGTTCGGTCCCTCTGGAAACACCATATATTTT.

The chain recombines TRBV10-1 with TRBJ2-3, with D possibly matching TRBD2 (6 bases). V was pared by 5 bases and J by 2 bases, with 11 bases between. CDR3 size: 14 residues. Germline values: CDR1 WNHNN, CDR2 SYGVQD (reference sequence). CDR3 nucleotide sequence: TGCGCCAGCAGTAGGGACTTCTACACAGATACGCAGTATTTT. Its translation is CASSRDFYTDTQYF.

The chain links TRBV7-9 to TRBJ2-7, with D possibly being TRBD2 (6 bases). Germline loops: CDR1 SEHNR, CDR2 FQNEAQ (reference sequence). The CDR3 has 14 amino acids. Trimming pared 5 bases from V and 5 bases from J, leaving 16 bases between. The CDR3 nucleotides read TGTGCCAGCAGCCCCCGGGGGATTGTGGACGAGCAGTACTTC. Its translation is CASSPRGIVDEQYF.

The chain combines TRBV6-6 with TRBJ2-7, with 10 positions matching TRBD1. Germline CDR1 reads MNHNY; CDR2 reads SVGAGI (reference sequence). Trimming removed 5 bases from V and 2 bases from J; junction bases left unmatched: 6. The CDR3 has 15 amino acids. The CDR3 protein is CASSPGTGVPYEQYF. For the CDR3, the DNA is TGTGCCAGCAGTCCAGGGACAGGGGTACCCTACGAGCAGTACTTC.

The chain combines TRBV5-4 with TRBJ2-7; unclear D gene. With 2 bases removed from V and 5 bases from J, the gap between germline ends came to 8 bases. The CDR3 runs 12 residues. Germline CDR1 and CDR2: SGHNT and YYREEE (reference sequence). The CDR3: CASSFSDHEQYF. The CDR3 DNA follows: TGTGCCAGCAGCTTTTCTGACCACGAGCAGTACTTC.

Only a few counts were recorded for this clone. The gene calls are TRBV6-5 and TRBJ1-2, with D possibly TRBD1 on 5 matching bases. Germline-derived CDR1 and CDR2 are MNHEY and SVGAGI. V lost 5 bases and J 4 bases, leaving 17 bases between the germline ends. The CDR3 extends over 15 amino acids. In DNA form, the CDR3 reads TGTGCCAGCAGTACCGAGTGGGGGGTAGGCTATGGCTACACCTTC. Translating gives CASSTEWGVGYGYTF.

DNA for the CDR3: TGCGCCAGCAGCCAAGCGTCGACTAGCGGGACCTACGAGCAGTACTTC. Amino acid sequence: CASSQASTSGTYEQYF. The chain combines TRBV4-1 with TRBJ2-7, with 11 bases that match TRBD2. J lost 2 bases, V lost 1 base, and 4 bases had no gene match. The CDR3 consists of 16 residues. Per germline, CDR1 MGHRA and CDR2 YSYEKL.

This chain connects TRBV11-1 to TRBJ2-5; the D is unclear. V shed 4 bases and J shed 4 bases, with 16 bases lying between them. This CDR3 spans 15 amino acids. Germline V CDR1 and CDR2: SGHAT, FQDESV (reference sequence). The CDR3 DNA is TGTGCCAGCAGCTCAGCCCAAGAAGTTCTAGAGACCCAGTACTTC. Protein sequence: CASSSAQEVLETQYF.

The chain couples TRBV15 to TRBJ1-5; no definite D call. Germline CDR1 is LNHNV and CDR2 is YYDKDF (reference sequence). The V end lost 1 base, the J end lost 0 bases, and 10 bases lay between the germline ends. This CDR3 comprises 16 residues. The CDR3 coding sequence is TGTGCCACCAGCAGAGTTCCGGTAGATAGCAATCAGCCCCAGCATTTT. It encodes CATSRVPVDSNQPQHF.

This chain joins TRBV7-9 and TRBJ2-7, with 13 positions matching TRBD2. After removal of 6 bases from V and 2 bases from J, the junction contained 10 bases not matched to a gene. The CDR3 runs 17 residues. The germline CDR1 and CDR2 sequences are SEHNR and FQNEAQ (reference sequence). The CDR3 loop is CASSPGTSGMAAYEQYF. As DNA, the CDR3 is TGTGCCAGCAGTCCCGGGACTAGCGGGATGGCCGCCTACGAGCAGTACTTC.

The chain carries TRBV28 and TRBJ2-1; 12 bases fit TRBD2. The CDR3 is 17 residues long. Germline CDR1 reads MDHEN; CDR2 reads SYDVKM. With V trimmed by 4 bases and J by 4 bases, 8 bases remained unmatched. The CDR3 DNA sequence: TGTGCCAGCAGTTCCCCTCGGACTAGCGGGGTGTACAATGAGCAGTTCTTC. The encoded protein is CASSSPRTSGVYNEQFF.

This chain uses TRBV18 with TRBJ2-7, with D possibly being TRBD2 (6 bases). The germline V and J ends were trimmed by 0 bases and 0 bases, with 12 bases remaining between them. This CDR3 has 16 residues. Germline V gene lookup returns CDR1 KGHSH and CDR2 LQKENI. The DNA of the CDR3 is TGTGCCAGCTCACCACCGGGACTGTTGAGCTCCTACGAGCAGTACTTC. This sequence encodes CASSPPGLLSSYEQYF.